The 8 T cell receptor beta chains presented below share a single source sample, sequenced in a study of follicular helper T cells after annual influenza vaccination. Clones were read by immunoSEQ multiplex PCR, and TCRdb kept only the in-frame ones, dropping some. The data contain about 16,000 clones, roughly 83% of them singletons. Time point reported: 2014-2015 season, 7 days after vaccination. The sequenced sample was CXCR5+ CD38- circulating T follicular helper cells from blood, obtained 7 days after influenza vaccination. The sample's subset: circulating Tfh, non-naive CD4+CXCR5+PD-1+ (ICOS+CD38+ or ICOS-CD38-). The receptors shown here come from an adult who received the influenza vaccine.

The V call is TRBV11-3, the J call TRBJ2-7; D ambiguous. Trimming cost V 5 bases and J 9 bases, with 14 bases left between them. The CDR3 spans 12 residues. Germline CDR1 is SGHNT and CDR2 is YENEEA. CDR3 residues: CASSPRSGRQYF. CDR3 nucleotides: TGTGCCAGCAGCCCCCGCAGTGGTCGGCAGTACTTC.

The chain carries TRBV2 and TRBJ2-5, with D maybe TRBD2 (6 bases). Deletions cut 3 bases from V and 2 bases from J, with 16 bases between. CDR1 is SNHLY and CDR2 is FYNNEI in the germline V gene. CDR3 length equals 16 residues. CDR3 DNA sequence: TGTGCCAGCAGTGATGATTCCGGGAGAGGTCAAGAGACCCAGTACTTC. Translation: CASSDDSGRGQETQYF. Together with reference TRBV2 and TRBJ2-5, the CDR3 gives the full variable domain: EPEVTQTPSHQVTQMGQEVILRCVPISNHLYFYWYRQILGQKVEFLVSFYNNEISEKSEIFDDQFSVERPDGSNFTLKIRSTKLEDSAMYFCASSDDSGRGQETQYFGPGTRLLVL.

This clone appeared a single time. This chain links TRBV5-1 with TRBJ2-7; 7 bases map to TRBD1. The trim removed 0 bases at V and 3 bases at J, leaving 9 bases unmatched. The CDR3 loop spans 16 amino acids. In germline, CDR1 is SGHRS, CDR2 YFSETQ. The CDR3 DNA is TGCGCCAGCAGCTTGGCGGGACAGATAAAACTCTACGAGCAGTACTTC. Encoded protein: CASSLAGQIKLYEQYF. The complete variable domain, with remaining parts taken from reference TRBV5-1 and TRBJ2-7, reads KAGVTQTPRYLIKTRGQQVTLSCSPISGHRSVSWYQQTPGQGLQFLFEYFSETQRNKGNFPGRFSGRQFSNSRSEMNVSTLELGDSALYLCASSLAGQIKLYEQYFGPGTRLTVT.

This chain joins TRBV21-1 and TRBJ1-5; TRBD1 reflects the table's D call only, with no check against the DNA. TRBV21-1 is labeled a pseudogene. The CDR3 runs 15 residues. In DNA form, the CDR3 reads TGTGCCAGCAGCAAAGAGGGACAGGGCAATCAGCCCCAGCATTTT. The encoded protein is CASSKEGQGNQPQHF.

This rearrangement joins TRBV9 to TRBJ2-7; maybe TRBD1 (6 bases). There are 14 residues in the CDR3. Germline assignment: CDR1 SGDLS and CDR2 YYNGEE. Trimming removed 4 bases from V and 0 bases from J, with 11 bases in between. The CDR3 DNA follows: TGTGCCAGCAGCCCCCGGGACACCTCCTACGAGCAGTACTTC. Protein product: CASSPRDTSYEQYF.

The genes are TRBV30 and TRBJ1-4; no firm D call. CDR3 length: 12 residues. The germline V gene has CDR1 GTSNPN and CDR2 SVGIG (reference sequence). V lost 4 bases to trimming and J lost 7 bases, with 10 bases between them. CDR3 loop: CAWKWGGEKLFF. In DNA form, the CDR3 reads TGTGCCTGGAAATGGGGAGGTGAAAAACTGTTTTTT. Full variable domain (rest looked up from reference TRBV30 and TRBJ1-4): SQTIHQWPATLVQPVGSPLSLECTVEGTSNPNLYWYRQAAGRGLQLLFYSVGIGQISSEVPQNLSASRPQDRQFILSSKKLLLSDSGFYLCAWKWGGEKLFFGSGTQLSVL.

V is TRBV5-1 and J is TRBJ1-6; D possibly corresponds to TRBD1 (5 bases). Trimming left V 0 bases short and J 7 bases short, with 14 bases between. The CDR3 spans 16 residues. Germline CDR1 and CDR2: SGHRS and YFSETQ. CDR3 nucleotide sequence: TGCGCCAGCAGCTTGGCTCGCCAGGGAGGAAATTCACCCCTCCACTTT. This translates into CASSLARQGGNSPLHF. The variable domain in full, completed from reference TRBV5-1 and TRBJ1-6, reads KAGVTQTPRYLIKTRGQQVTLSCSPISGHRSVSWYQQTPGQGLQFLFEYFSETQRNKGNFPGRFSGRQFSNSRSEMNVSTLELGDSALYLCASSLARQGGNSPLHFGNGTRLTVT.

The CDR3 DNA reads as TGTGCCAGCAGCCCCCGGGAAGGGAGGTACGAGCAGTACTTC. It yields the protein CASSPREGRYEQYF. The chain has TRBV11-2 and TRBJ2-7; TRBD2 is a possible D gene (6 bases). Between the trimmed V and J ends, which lost 5 bases and 4 bases, there was a span of 15 bases. The CDR3 runs 14 residues. Per the germline V gene, CDR1 is SGHAT and CDR2 is FQNNGV.